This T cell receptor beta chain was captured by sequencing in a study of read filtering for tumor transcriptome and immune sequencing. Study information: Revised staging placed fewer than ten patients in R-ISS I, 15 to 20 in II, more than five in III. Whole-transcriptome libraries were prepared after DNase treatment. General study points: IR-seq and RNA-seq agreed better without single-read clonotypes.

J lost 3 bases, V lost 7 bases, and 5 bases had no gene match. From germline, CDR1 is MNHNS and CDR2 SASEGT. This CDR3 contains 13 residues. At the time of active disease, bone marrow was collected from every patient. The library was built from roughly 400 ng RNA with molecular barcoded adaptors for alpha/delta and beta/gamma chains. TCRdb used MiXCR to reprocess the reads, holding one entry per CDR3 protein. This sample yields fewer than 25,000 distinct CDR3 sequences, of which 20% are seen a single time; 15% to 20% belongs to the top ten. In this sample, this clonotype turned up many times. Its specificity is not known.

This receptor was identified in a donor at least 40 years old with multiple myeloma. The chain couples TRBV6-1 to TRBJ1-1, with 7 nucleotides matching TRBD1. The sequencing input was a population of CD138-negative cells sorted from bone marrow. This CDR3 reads CASIPQGDTEAFF. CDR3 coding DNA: TGTGCCAGCATTCCCCAGGGGGACACTGAAGCTTTCTTT.